The present TCR beta chain was sequenced within a study of blood T cells in healthy people across ages. Study-level findings and limits: Comparison with aged donors showed that long-lived donors had more naive CD4+ cells and higher diversity.

Points on this clonotype: Its antigen is currently unknown.

Using a J-beta primer mix together with a sample-barcoded 5' primer, a second PCR was run for about 6 to 11 cycles. CDR3-containing paired-end reads numbering at least 2.5 million came from each sample. Each CDR3 protein gets one entry after TCRdb re-called the 5' RACE reads with MiXCR. The profile shows around 670,000 distinct CDR3 sequences, approximately 30% of them singletons. The CDR3 runs 15 residues. Trimming cost V 2 bases and J 1 base; bases outside gene matches: 3. Germline CDR1 and CDR2: SGHVS and FQNEAQ. Material for sequencing was blood. The sequence was obtained from an elderly woman in good health. The V and J genes are TRBV7-8 and TRBJ2-7; 9 bases are a match to TRBD2. CDR3 loop: CASSLLAGSSYEQYF. Written as DNA, the CDR3 is TGTGCCAGCAGCTTACTAGCGGGGAGTTCCTACGAGCAGTACTTC.